The clone carrying this TCR beta chain was recorded at least ten times. The sample comes from a study of kidney transplant recipient with SARS-CoV-2 infection. This CDR3 comprises 13 residues. The V and J ends lost 8 bases and 5 bases respectively, with 12 bases between them. Germline lookup yields CDR1 LNHDA and CDR2 SQIVND (reference sequence). MiXCR, run by TCRdb on the reads, gives a single entry per CDR3 protein. The top ten hold roughly 7% of the sample, which has 200,000 to 250,000 distinct CDR3 sequences, more than 25% seen once. V usage is TRBV19 and J usage is TRBJ2-2; D gene unclear. This clonotype was obtained from a male patient in his 30s who had COVID-19 and was a kidney transplant recipient. Some T cells may possibly be graft donor cells. This sample comprised a blood sample, obtained at baseline and on roughly day 120 from a kidney transplant recipient. The chain's CDR3 is CASQPSLTGELFF. For the CDR3, the DNA is TGTGCCAGTCAACCGTCCTTAACCGGGGAGCTGTTTTTT.